This TCR beta chain stems from a study of tumor-infiltrating lymphocytes in primary liver carcinoma. Concerning this clonotype: This may be a read error, as it is one base from a much larger clone.

CDR3 size: 19 residues. V was cut by 8 bases and J by 3 bases, with 29 bases left in between. A primer matching the constant region was used to make TCR beta cDNA from approximately 520 ng of total RNA. Modified slightly, ARM-PCR produced TCR beta libraries over three nested multiplex PCR rounds. Investigators reported that the first two PCR rounds, at 9 to 11 cycles each, used TRBV1-TRBV30 forward primers with a C-beta reverse primer. TCRdb reprocessed the multiplex PCR reads with MiXCR, giving one entry per CDR3 protein. In the table there are approximately 110,000 distinct CDR3 sequences, around two thirds of which are singletons. Starting material for RNA and DNA co-extraction consisted of about 20-33 mg of unsorted bulk tissue.

This clonotype was obtained from a woman aged 55-69 years with primary liver carcinoma and hepatitis B virus infection. The sequenced material came from liver tumor tissue from sampling region 1. The subset denotes: tumor region T1, superior pole. The rearrangement joins TRBV12-3 or TRBV12-4 to TRBJ2-1; perhaps D is TRBD1 or TRBD2 (5 bases each). The CDR3 protein is CASLPSFPGRRANYNEQFF. The CDR3, as DNA: TGTGCCAGCCTCCCTTCCTTCCCGGGACGGAGAGCCAACTACAATGAGCAGTTCTTC.